This T cell receptor beta chain came from a study of T cell repertoires in cytomegalovirus infection. Concerning this clonotype: Its antigen is still unknown.

CDR3 length: 14 amino acids. Germline CDR1 reads GTSNPN; CDR2 reads SVGIG (reference sequence). V lost 3 bases to trimming and J lost 7 bases, with 18 bases between them. TCRdb fed the reads into MiXCR, producing one record per CDR3 protein. The data show roughly 500,000 distinct CDR3 sequences, under 55% seen once. The sequence came from a human donor in good health (CMV status not recorded). Some clones in this sample may be carry-over from other donors' samples. This specimen consisted of cultured PBMCs, obtained from culture after CMV antigen stimulation. The chain links TRBV30 to TRBJ2-5; maybe TRBD2 (6 bases). Here the CDR3 DNA reads TGTGCCTGGAGGACCCACGGGGGAGGCGGGACCCAGTACTTC. Amino acid sequence: CAWRTHGGGGTQYF.